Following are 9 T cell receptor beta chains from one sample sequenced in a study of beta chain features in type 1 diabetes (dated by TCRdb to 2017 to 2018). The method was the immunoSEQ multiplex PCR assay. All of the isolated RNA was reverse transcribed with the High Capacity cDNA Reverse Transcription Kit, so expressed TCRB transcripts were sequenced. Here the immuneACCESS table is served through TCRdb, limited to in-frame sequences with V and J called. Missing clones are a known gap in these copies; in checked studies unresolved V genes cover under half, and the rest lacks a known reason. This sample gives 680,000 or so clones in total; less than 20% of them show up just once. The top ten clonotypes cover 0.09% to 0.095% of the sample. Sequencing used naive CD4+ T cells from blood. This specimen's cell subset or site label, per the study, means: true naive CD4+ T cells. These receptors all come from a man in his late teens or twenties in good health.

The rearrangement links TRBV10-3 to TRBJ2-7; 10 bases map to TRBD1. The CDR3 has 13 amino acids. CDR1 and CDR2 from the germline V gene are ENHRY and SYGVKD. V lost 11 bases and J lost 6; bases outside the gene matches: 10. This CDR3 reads CAARDRGFSEQYF. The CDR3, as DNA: TGTGCCGCCCGGGACAGGGGATTTAGCGAGCAGTACTTC.

DNA for the CDR3: TGTGCCAGCAGTTTGGCCAGGGGGGGAACTTACGAGCAGTACTTC. Amino acids: CASSLARGGTYEQYF. The V and J genes are TRBV28 and TRBJ2-7; D tentatively reads TRBD1 or TRBD2 (7 bases each). CDR3 length equals 15 residues. Trimming cost V 3 bases and J 4 bases, with 16 bases left between them. CDR1 MDHEN and CDR2 SYDVKM come from the germline V gene.

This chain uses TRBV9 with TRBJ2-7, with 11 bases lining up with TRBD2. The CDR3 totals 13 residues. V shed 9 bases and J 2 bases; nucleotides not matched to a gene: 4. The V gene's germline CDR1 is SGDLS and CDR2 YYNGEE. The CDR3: CAMTSGIPYEQYF. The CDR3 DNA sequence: TGTGCCATGACTAGCGGGATTCCCTACGAGCAGTACTTC.

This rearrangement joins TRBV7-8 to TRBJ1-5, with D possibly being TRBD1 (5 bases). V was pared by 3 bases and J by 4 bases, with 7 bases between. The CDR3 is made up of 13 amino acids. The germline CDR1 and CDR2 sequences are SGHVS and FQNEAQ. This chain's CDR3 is CASSFRENQPQHF. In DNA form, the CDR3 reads TGTGCCAGCAGCTTCAGGGAGAATCAGCCCCAGCATTTT. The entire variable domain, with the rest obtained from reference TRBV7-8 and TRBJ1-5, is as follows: GAGVSQSPRYKVAKRGQDVALRCDPISGHVSLFWYQQALGQGPEFLTYFQNEAQLDKSGLPSDRFFAERPEGSVSTLKIQRTQQEDSAVYLCASSFRENQPQHFGDGTRLSIL.

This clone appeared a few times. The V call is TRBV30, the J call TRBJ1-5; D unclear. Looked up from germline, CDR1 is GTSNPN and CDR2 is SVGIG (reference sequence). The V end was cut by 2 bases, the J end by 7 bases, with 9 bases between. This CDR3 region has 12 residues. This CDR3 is CAWSRLGQPQHF. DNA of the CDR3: TGTGCCTGGAGTCGGCTGGGGCAGCCCCAGCATTTT.

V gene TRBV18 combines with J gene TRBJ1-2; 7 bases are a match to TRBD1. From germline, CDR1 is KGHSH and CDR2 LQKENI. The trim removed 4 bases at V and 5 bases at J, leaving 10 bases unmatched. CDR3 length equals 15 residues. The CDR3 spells CASSRPGQREYGYTF. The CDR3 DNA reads TGTGCCAGCTCACGACCGGGACAGAGAGAGTATGGCTACACCTTC.

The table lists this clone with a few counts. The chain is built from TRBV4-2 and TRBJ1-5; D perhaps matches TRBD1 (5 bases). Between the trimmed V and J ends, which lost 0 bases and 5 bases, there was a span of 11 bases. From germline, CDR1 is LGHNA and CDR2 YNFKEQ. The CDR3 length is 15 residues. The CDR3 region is CASSQDSGVDQPQHF. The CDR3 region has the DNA TGTGCCAGCAGCCAAGATTCGGGGGTAGATCAGCCCCAGCATTTT.

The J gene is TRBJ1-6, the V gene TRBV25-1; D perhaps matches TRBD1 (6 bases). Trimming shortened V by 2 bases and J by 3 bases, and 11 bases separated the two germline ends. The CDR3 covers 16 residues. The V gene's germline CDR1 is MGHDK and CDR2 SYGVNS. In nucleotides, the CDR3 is TGTGCCAGCAGTGAAAGGGGGAGACTCTATAATTCACCCCTCCACTTT. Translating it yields CASSERGRLYNSPLHF.

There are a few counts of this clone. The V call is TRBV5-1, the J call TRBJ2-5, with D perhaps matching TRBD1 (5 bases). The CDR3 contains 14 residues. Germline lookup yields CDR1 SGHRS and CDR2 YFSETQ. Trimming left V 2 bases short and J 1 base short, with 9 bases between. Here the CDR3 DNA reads TGCGCCAGCAGCTTTGCGGACACCCAAGAGACCCAGTACTTC. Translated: CASSFADTQETQYF.